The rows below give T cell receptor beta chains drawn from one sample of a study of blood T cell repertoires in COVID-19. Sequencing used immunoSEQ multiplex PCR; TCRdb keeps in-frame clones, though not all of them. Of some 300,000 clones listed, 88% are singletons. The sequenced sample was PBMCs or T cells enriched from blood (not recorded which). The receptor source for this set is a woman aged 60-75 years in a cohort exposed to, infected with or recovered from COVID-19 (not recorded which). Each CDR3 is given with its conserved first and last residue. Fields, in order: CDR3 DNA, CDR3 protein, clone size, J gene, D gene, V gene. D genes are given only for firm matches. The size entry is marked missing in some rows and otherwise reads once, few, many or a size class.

TGTGCCAGCAGCCAAAGTAGGACAGGGAAAGGGGAGCTGTTTTTT,CASSQSRTGKGELFF,.,TRBJ2-2,TRBD1,TRBV7-3
TGTGCCAGCAAGCCTGCAGGCTCCTACGAGCAGTACTTC,CASKPAGSYEQYF,.,TRBJ2-7,.,TRBV27
TGTGCCAGCAGCCTCCGACTAGCGGGAAGCACAGATACGCAGTATTTT,CASSLRLAGSTDTQYF,.,TRBJ2-3,TRBD2,TRBV5-8
TGTGCCAGCATGGCGGGACTCGTACCCTACGAGCAGTACTTC,CASMAGLVPYEQYF,.,TRBJ2-7,.,TRBV27
TGTGCCAGCAACCCCGTGGTCGGGACAGGGTTCTACGAGCAGTACTTC,CASNPVVGTGFYEQYF,.,TRBJ2-7,TRBD1,TRBV28
TGTGCCAGCAACATACTCTTCGGATCTGCGGGGGGCCGTGACGCGGGGAGGGCAGATACGCAGTATTTT,CASNILFGSAGGRDAGRADTQYF,.,TRBJ2-3,.,TRBV5-2
TGCGCCAGCAGCCAAGATTTGGGACACCGCGGCGAGCAGTACTTC,CASSQDLGHRGEQYF,.,TRBJ2-7,.,TRBV4-3
TGCGCCAGCAGGGAAACAGGGACGAGTTTTGGCTACACCTTC,CASRETGTSFGYTF,.,TRBJ1-2,.,TRBV5-1
TGTGCCAGCAGCTTAAGCGCTTCCTACGAGCAGTACTTC,CASSLSASYEQYF,.,TRBJ2-7,.,TRBV7-9
TGTGCCACCAGCCCCCCGGCAGGGGCCGCCTATAATTCACCCCTCCACTTT,CATSPPAGAAYNSPLHF,.,TRBJ1-6,.,TRBV24-1
TGTGCCAGCAGCTTATCGGGGTCGGAAGCTTTCTTT,CASSLSGSEAFF,.,TRBJ1-1,.,TRBV7-9
TGTGCCAGCAGCTTAGTGAGCGGGACCTACAATGAGCAGTTCTTC,CASSLVSGTYNEQFF,.,TRBJ2-1,TRBD2,TRBV7-8
TGTGCCAGCAGCAGTTTAACCCGACAGGGCTATGGCTACACCTTC,CASSSLTRQGYGYTF,.,TRBJ1-2,TRBD1,TRBV28
TGTGCCAGCAGGCTCACAGGGGCTGGGGCCAACGTCCTGACTTTC,CASRLTGAGANVLTF,once,TRBJ2-6,TRBD1,TRBV7-9
TGTGCCAGCAGCCTAAGTCAGGGTTCCATAGCCAAAAACATTCAGTACTTC,CASSLSQGSIAKNIQYF,.,TRBJ2-4,.,TRBV28
TGTGCCAGCAGTTTATGGGGACAGGGGGCTTTCGCCTACAATCAGCCCCAGCATTTT,CASSLWGQGAFAYNQPQHF,.,TRBJ1-5,TRBD1,TRBV28
TGTGCCAGCAGCTTGTCTGGGACAGGGAAGGAAAAACTGTTTTTT,CASSLSGTGKEKLFF,.,TRBJ1-4,TRBD1,TRBV5-8
TGTGCCAGCAGCCGTTCAGGGGGGATGGATGAGCCCCAGCATTTT,CASSRSGGMDEPQHF,.,TRBJ1-5,TRBD1,TRBV5-6
TGTGCCAGCAGTTCCCCGGGACAGGGGGTCGAGCAGTACTTC,CASSSPGQGVEQYF,.,TRBJ2-7,TRBD1,TRBV28
TGTGCCAGCAGCAAAAGCGGCTACACCTTC,CASSKSGYTF,.,TRBJ1-2,.,TRBV7-9
TGTGCCAGTAGTCCCCGGACTAGCGGGAGCTACGAGCAGTACTTC,CASSPRTSGSYEQYF,.,TRBJ2-7,TRBD2,TRBV19
TGTGCCAGCAGCCAAAGTGACAGGGATAACTATGGCTACACCTTC,CASSQSDRDNYGYTF,.,TRBJ1-2,TRBD1,TRBV4-2
TGTGCCAGCAGTTTAAACAGGGGAGTATCTGGAAACACCATATATTTT,CASSLNRGVSGNTIYF,.,TRBJ1-3,TRBD1,TRBV27
TGTGCCAGCAGCTTAGAATCGATGGGGAGAGAGACCCAGTACTTC,CASSLESMGRETQYF,.,TRBJ2-5,.,TRBV7-8
TGTGCCAGCAGTGATCGATTCCTAGCGGCCAGCTCCTACAATGAGCAGTTCTTC,CASSDRFLAASSYNEQFF,.,TRBJ2-1,TRBD2,TRBV25-1
TGTGCCAGCAGCCACGGGACAGGGCTCTACAATGAGCAGTTCTTC,CASSHGTGLYNEQFF,few,TRBJ2-1,TRBD1,TRBV4-2
TGTGCCAGCAGTTTCAACAGGGGGCAGAACACTGAAGCTTTCTTT,CASSFNRGQNTEAFF,.,TRBJ1-1,TRBD1,TRBV28
TGTGCCAGTAGTTGGGGGGATAGCAATCAGCCCCAGCATTTT,CASSWGDSNQPQHF,.,TRBJ1-5,.,TRBV19
TGTGCCAGCAGCTTAGATGCCCCCCCCAGGGGAAACTACGAGCAGTACTTC,CASSLDAPPRGNYEQYF,.,TRBJ2-7,.,TRBV11-2
TGTGCCAGTAGTATCCTAGGACTAGCGGACCTTACGAACACCGGGGAGCTGTTTTTT,CASSILGLADLTNTGELFF,.,TRBJ2-2,TRBD2,TRBV19
TGTGCCAGCAGTTTTACTAGCGGGAGGTGGGAGGCTACGCAGTATTTT,CASSFTSGRWEATQYF,.,TRBJ2-3,TRBD2,TRBV28
TGTGCCAGCAGCCCCTTAGCGGGAAGCTCCTACAATGAGCAGTTCTTC,CASSPLAGSSYNEQFF,.,TRBJ2-1,TRBD2,TRBV4-2
TGTGCCAGCAGTTTTCGGGGGGCCGCATCAAACACTGAAGCTTTCTTT,CASSFRGAASNTEAFF,.,TRBJ1-1,.,TRBV27
TGCGCCAGCAGGGAGACAGGGCCGGGGACTGAAGCTTTCTTT,CASRETGPGTEAFF,once,TRBJ1-1,TRBD1,TRBV5-1
TGTGCCAGCAGGCAGGGCCAAGAGACCCAGTACTTC,CASRQGQETQYF,.,TRBJ2-5,.,TRBV6-5
TGTGCCAGCAGCAATAGCGGGAGGGCGTCAGGAGAGACCCAGTACTTC,CASSNSGRASGETQYF,.,TRBJ2-5,TRBD2,TRBV7-3
TGCAGCGCCGGGACAGGGGCCCCCTACGAGCAGTACTTC,CSAGTGAPYEQYF,.,TRBJ2-7,TRBD1,TRBV29-1
TGTGCCAGCAGCCCGACGACTAGCGGGAGTCGGGAGCAGTACTTC,CASSPTTSGSREQYF,.,TRBJ2-7,TRBD2,TRBV11-2
TGTGCCAGCAGTGTTCGACAGCCCAGCTCTGGGGCCAACGTCCTGACTTTC,CASSVRQPSSGANVLTF,.,TRBJ2-6,.,TRBV6-1
TGCGCCAGCAGCCAAGATGCAGGGATAGGAAACACCATATATTTT,CASSQDAGIGNTIYF,.,TRBJ1-3,.,TRBV4-1